This T cell receptor (beta chain) came from a study of a mutant IDH1 vaccine in newly diagnosed glioma. Sequencing was performed with immunoSEQ multiplex PCR; in TCRdb, only in-frame clones are kept and a portion is missing. The sample comprises approximately 35,000 clones, around 90% of which are singletons, and around 5.1% rests with the top ten. Germline-derived CDR1 and CDR2 are MNHNY and SVGAGI (reference sequence). The V and J ends lost 6 bases and 5 bases, in that order; junction bases with no gene match: 4. The CDR3 runs to 13 residues. A remark on this clone: The antigen remains undetermined.

Time point: week 47, end of study. Each dose delivered 300 ug of mutant IDH1 20-mer peptide subcutaneously with imiquimod. The donors' diagnosis was new WHO grade 3 or 4 astrocytoma that was IDH1-mutant and ATRX-lost. This TCR derives from a woman aged 40 to 50 with glioma. The input for sequencing was PBMCs, taken from a glioma patient whose treatment included an IDH1 peptide vaccine. The rearrangement uses TRBV6-6 and TRBJ1-1; 9 nucleotides agree with TRBD1. The CDR3 DNA follows: TGTGCCAGCAGCCGACAGGGGGGGACTGAAGCTTTCTTT. It yields the protein CASSRQGGTEAFF.